Listed here are 6 T cell receptor beta chains from one sample, sequenced in a study of T cell responses to AZD1222 COVID-19 vaccine. The method was immunoSEQ multiplex PCR; TCRdb's version includes in-frame clones alone and lacks a portion of them. The sample yields more than 90,000 clones, 80% to 85% seen once. Sequenced here: peripheral blood, sampled on day 0 of AZD1222 vaccination. These receptors all come from an adult in good health.

The chain couples TRBV6-5 to TRBJ2-7; 7 bases line up with TRBD2. With 8 bases clipped from V and 2 bases from J, the junction kept 3 bases outside the gene matches. CDR3 length equals 12 residues. The germline CDR1 and CDR2 sequences are MNHEY and SVGAGI. The CDR3 is CASWGGTYEQYF. The CDR3 DNA is TGTGCCAGCTGGGGGGGAACCTACGAGCAGTACTTC.

The chain recombines TRBV4-1 with TRBJ1-5; D is perhaps TRBD1 (6 bases). The CDR3 is 15 amino acids. Germline-derived CDR1 and CDR2 are MGHRA and YSYEKL. With 1 base removed from V and 5 bases from J, the gap between germline ends came to 12 bases. The CDR3 here is CASSQGNRADQPQHF. Here the CDR3 DNA reads TGCGCCAGCAGCCAAGGGAACAGGGCTGATCAGCCCCAGCATTTT.

This clone was counted between two and nine times. The chain employs TRBV5-1 and TRBJ1-4, with D hard to call. The CDR3 covers 14 residues. Between the trimmed V and J ends, which lost 3 bases and 6 bases, there was a span of 12 bases. Germline V lookup: CDR1 SGHRS, CDR2 YFSETQ. The CDR3 DNA reads TGCGCCAGCAGCTCGCGTACGGGTGATGAAAAACTGTTTTTT. The encoded protein is CASSSRTGDEKLFF.

The V and J genes are TRBV4-1 and TRBJ2-7; D is unresolved. Trimming left V 1 base short and J 3 bases short, with 7 bases between. The CDR3 is 13 residues long. Looked up from germline, CDR1 is MGHRA and CDR2 is YSYEKL. The CDR3 is CASSQGNGYEQYF. CDR3 coding DNA: TGCGCCAGCAGCCAAGGCAATGGCTACGAGCAGTACTTC.

This clone showed up just once. The chain recombines TRBV19 with TRBJ2-1; D uncertain. Trimming shortened V by 3 bases and J by 4 bases, and 7 bases separated the two germline ends. The CDR3 is 13 amino acids. Germline assignment: CDR1 LNHDA and CDR2 SQIVND (reference sequence). The DNA of the CDR3 is TGTGCCAGTAGTATGGGCCTTTACAATGAGCAGTTCTTC. Its translation: CASSMGLYNEQFF.

The chain joins TRBV11-3 to TRBJ2-7; TRBD2 aligns across 10 bases. The V gene end was trimmed by 3 bases and the J gene end by 4 bases; junction bases not matched to a gene: 6. This CDR3 comprises 15 residues. Germline CDR1 and CDR2: SGHNT and YENEEA. The CDR3 loop is CASSLASGRAYEQYF. CDR3 bases: TGTGCCAGCAGCTTGGCGAGCGGGAGGGCGTACGAGCAGTACTTC. The full variable domain, completed using reference TRBV11-3 and TRBJ2-7, is EAGVVQSPRYKIIEKKQPVAFWCNPISGHNTLYWYLQNLGQGPELLIRYENEEAVDDSQLPKDRFSAERLKGVDSTLKIQPAELGDSAVYLCASSLASGRAYEQYFGPGTRLTVT.